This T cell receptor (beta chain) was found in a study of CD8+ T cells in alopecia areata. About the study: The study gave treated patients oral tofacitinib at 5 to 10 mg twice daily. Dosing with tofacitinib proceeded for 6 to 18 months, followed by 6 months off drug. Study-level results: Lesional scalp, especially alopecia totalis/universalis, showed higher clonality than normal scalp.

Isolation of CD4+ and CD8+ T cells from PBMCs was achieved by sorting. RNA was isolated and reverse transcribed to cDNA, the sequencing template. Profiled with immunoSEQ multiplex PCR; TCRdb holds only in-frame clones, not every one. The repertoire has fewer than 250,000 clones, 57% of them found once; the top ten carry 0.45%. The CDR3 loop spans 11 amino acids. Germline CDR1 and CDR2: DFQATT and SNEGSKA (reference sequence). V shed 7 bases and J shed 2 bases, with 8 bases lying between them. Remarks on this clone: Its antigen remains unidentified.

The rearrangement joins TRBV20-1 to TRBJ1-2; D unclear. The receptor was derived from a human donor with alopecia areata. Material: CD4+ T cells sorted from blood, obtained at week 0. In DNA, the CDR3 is TGCAGTGTTCAGGCCAACTATGGCTACACCTTC. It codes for CSVQANYGYTF.